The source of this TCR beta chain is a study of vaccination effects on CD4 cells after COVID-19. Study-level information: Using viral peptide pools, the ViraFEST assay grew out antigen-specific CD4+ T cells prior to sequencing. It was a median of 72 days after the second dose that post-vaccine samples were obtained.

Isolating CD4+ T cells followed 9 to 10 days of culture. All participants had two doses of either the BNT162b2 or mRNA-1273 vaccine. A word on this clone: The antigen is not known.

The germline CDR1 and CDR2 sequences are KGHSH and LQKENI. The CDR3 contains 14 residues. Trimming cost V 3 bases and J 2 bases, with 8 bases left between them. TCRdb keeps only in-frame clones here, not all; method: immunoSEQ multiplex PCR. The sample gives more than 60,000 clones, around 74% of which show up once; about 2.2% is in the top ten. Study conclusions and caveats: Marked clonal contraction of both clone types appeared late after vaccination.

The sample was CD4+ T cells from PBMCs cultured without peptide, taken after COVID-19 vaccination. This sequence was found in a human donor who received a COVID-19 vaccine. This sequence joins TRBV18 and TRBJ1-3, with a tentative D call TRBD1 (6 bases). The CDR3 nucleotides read TGTGCCAGCTCACCGACAGGCACTGGAAACACCATATATTTT. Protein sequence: CASSPTGTGNTIYF.